This T cell receptor beta chain was profiled in a study of cytomegalovirus exposure and HLA in healthy donors. The PCR made use of 60 Vbeta and 13 Jbeta primers. Using immunoSEQ multiplex PCR, the repertoire was profiled, and TCRdb retains in-frame clones only, with some absent. The table lists about 160,000 clones, 80% to 90% of them singletons. V was trimmed by 7 bases and J by 10 bases, leaving 20 bases between them. This CDR3 contains 15 residues. Per the germline V gene, CDR1 is SNHLY and CDR2 is FYNNEI. This receptor was taken from a male donor in good health and CMV-seronegative. The rearrangement joins TRBV2 to TRBJ1-6; D may be TRBD1 (6 bases). The sequencing sample was made of PBMCs. CDR3 nucleotides: TGTGCCAGCACGTTCGCTGAAGGGGGGGACTCACCCCTCCACTTT. It encodes CASTFAEGGDSPLHF.